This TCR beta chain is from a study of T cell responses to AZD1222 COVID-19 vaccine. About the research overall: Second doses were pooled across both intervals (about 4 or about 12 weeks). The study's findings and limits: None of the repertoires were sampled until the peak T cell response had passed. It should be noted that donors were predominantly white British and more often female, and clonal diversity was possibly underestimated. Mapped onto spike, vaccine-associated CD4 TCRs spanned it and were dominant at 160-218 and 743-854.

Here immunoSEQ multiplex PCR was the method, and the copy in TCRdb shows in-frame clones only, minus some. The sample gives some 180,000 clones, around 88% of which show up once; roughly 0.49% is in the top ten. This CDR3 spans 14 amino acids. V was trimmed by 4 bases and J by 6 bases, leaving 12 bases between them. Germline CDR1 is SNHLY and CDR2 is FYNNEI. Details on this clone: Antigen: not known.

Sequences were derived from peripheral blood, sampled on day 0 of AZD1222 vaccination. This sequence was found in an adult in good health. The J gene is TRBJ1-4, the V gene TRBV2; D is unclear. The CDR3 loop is CASSVLLGDEKLFF. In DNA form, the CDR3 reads TGTGCCAGCAGTGTCCTTCTGGGCGATGAAAAACTGTTTTTT.